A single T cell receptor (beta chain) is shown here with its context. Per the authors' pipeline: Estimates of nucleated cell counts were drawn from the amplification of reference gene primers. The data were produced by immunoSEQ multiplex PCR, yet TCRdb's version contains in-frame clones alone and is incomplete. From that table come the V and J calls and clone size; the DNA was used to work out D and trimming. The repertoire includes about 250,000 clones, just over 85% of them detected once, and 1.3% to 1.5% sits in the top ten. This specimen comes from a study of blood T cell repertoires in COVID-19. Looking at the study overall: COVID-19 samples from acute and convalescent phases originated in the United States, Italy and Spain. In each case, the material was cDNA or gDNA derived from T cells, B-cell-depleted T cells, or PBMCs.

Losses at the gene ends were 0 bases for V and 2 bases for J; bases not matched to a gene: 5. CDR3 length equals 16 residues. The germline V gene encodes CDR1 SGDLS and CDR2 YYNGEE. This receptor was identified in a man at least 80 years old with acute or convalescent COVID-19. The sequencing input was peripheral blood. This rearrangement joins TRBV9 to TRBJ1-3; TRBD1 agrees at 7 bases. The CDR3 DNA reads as TGTGCCAGCAGCGTAGGAAACAGGGGAACTGGAAACACCATATATTTT. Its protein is CASSVGNRGTGNTIYF.